The present T cell receptor (beta chain) was sequenced within a study of somatic mutations in cytotoxic T cells in rheumatoid arthritis. The method was immunoSEQ multiplex PCR; TCRdb's version includes in-frame clones alone and lacks a portion of them. Of approximately 17,000 clones in the sample, just under 80% were seen once. This CDR3 spans 16 amino acids. In germline, CDR1 is MNHNS, CDR2 SASEGT. The trim removed 2 bases at V and 8 bases at J, leaving 9 bases unmatched. The chain is built from TRBV6-1 and TRBJ1-2, with TRBD1 matching over 12 bases. Sequenced input: CD8+ T cells sorted from blood. The sequence came from an adult with rheumatoid arthritis. The CDR3 DNA reads TGTGCCAGCAGTGAAACGAGGGGACAGGGGGCATGGGGCTACACCTTC. Encoded protein: CASSETRGQGAWGYTF.